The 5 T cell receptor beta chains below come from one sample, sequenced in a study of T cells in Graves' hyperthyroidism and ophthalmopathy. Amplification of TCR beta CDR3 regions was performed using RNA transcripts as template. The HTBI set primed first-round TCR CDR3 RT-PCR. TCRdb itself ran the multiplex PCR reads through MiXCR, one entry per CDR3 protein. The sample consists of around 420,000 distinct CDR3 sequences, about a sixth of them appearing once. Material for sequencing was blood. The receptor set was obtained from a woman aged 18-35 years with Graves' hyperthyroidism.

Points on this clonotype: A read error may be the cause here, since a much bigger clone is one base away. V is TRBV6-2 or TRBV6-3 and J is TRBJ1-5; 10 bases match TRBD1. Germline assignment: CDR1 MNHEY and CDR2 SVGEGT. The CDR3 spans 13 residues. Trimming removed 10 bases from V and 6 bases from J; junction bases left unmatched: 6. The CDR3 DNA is TGTGCCATCTTGGGACAGGGGAGTCAGCCCCAGCATTTT. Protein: CAILGQGSQPQHF.

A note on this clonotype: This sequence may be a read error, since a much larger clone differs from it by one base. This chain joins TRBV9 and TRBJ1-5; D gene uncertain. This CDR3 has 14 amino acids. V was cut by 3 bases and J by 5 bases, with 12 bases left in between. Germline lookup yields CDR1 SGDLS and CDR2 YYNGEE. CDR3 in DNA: TGTGCCAGCAGCGAGAACACAGTCTATCAGCCCCAGCATTTT. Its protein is CASSENTVYQPQHF. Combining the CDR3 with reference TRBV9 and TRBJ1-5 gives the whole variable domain DSGVTQTPKHLITATGQRVTLRCSPRSGDLSVYWYQQSLDQGLQFLIQYYNGEERAKGNILERFSAQQFPDLHSELNLSSLELGDSALYFCASSENTVYQPQHFGDGTRLSIL.

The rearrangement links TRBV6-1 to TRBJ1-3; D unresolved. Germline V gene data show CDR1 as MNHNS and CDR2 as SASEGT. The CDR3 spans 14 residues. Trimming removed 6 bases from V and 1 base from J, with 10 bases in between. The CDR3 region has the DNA TGTGCCAGCAGACAGACCGAGTCTGGAAACACCATATATTTT. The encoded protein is CASRQTESGNTIYF.

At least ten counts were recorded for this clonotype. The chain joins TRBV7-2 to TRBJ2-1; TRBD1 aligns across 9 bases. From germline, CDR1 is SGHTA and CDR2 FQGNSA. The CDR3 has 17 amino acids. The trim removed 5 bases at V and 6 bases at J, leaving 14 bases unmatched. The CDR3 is CASSPHPGTGRTNEQFF. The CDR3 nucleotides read TGTGCCAGCAGCCCACATCCCGGGACAGGGAGGACCAATGAGCAGTTCTTC.

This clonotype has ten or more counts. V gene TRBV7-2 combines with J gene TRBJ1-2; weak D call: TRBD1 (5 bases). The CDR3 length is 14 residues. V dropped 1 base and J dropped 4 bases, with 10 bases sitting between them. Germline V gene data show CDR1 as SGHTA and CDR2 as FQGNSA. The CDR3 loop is CASSLVRGVYGYTF. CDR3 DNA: TGTGCCAGCAGCTTAGTGAGGGGCGTCTATGGCTACACCTTC.